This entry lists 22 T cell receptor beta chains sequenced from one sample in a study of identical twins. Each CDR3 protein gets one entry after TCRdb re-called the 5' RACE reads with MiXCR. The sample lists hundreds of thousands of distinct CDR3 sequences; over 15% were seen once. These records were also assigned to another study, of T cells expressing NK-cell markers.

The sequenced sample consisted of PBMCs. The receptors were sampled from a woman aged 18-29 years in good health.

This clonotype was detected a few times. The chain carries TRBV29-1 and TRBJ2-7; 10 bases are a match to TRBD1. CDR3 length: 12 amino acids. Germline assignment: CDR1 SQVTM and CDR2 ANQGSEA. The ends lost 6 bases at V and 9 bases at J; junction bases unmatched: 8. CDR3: CSVPGQGSSQYF. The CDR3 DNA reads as TGCAGCGTACCGGGACAGGGGTCTTCGCAGTACTTC.

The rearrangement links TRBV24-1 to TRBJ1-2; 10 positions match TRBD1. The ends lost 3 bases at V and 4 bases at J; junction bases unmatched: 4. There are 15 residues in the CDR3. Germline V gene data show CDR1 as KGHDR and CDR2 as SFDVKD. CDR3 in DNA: TGTGCCACCAGTGATCCTCGACAGGGGGCCTATGGCTACACCTTC. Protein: CATSDPRQGAYGYTF.

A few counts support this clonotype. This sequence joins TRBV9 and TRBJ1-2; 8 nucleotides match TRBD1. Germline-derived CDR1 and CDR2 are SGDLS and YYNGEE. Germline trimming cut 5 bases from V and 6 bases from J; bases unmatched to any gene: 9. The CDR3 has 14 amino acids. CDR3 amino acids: CASSDTGGRDGYTF. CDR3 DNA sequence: TGTGCCAGCAGTGATACAGGGGGTCGGGATGGCTACACCTTC.

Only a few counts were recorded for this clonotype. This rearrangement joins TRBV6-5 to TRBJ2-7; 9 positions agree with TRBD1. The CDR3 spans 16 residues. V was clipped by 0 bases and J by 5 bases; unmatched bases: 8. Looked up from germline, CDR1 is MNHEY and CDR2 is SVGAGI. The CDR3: CASSYSSGTGSDEQYF. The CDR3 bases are TGTGCCAGCAGTTACTCGAGTGGGACAGGGAGCGACGAGCAGTACTTC.

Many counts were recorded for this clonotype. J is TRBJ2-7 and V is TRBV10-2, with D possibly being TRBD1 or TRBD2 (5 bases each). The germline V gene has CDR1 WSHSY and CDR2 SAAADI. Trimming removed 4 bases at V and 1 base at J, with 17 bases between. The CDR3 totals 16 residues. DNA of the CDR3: TGCGCCAGCAGTGTTCATTTGGGGGACCTTTCCTACGAGCAGTACTTC. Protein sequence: CASSVHLGDLSYEQYF.

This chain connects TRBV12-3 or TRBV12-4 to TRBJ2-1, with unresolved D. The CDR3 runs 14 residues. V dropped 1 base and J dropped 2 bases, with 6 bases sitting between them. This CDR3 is CASSLVTAYNEQFF. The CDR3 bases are TGTGCCAGCAGTTTAGTAACGGCCTACAATGAGCAGTTCTTC.

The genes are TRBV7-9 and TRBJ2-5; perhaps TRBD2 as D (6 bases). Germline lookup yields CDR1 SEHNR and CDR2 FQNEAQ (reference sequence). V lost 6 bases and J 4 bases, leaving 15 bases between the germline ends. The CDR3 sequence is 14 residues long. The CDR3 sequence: CASSSETRRETQYF. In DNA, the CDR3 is TGTGCCAGCAGTTCGGAGACTAGACGAGAGACCCAGTACTTC.

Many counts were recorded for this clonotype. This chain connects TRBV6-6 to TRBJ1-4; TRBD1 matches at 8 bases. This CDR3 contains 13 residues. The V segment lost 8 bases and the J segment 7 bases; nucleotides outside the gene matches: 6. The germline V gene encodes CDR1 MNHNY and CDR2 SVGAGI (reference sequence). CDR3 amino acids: CASVGQGGEKLFF. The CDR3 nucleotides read TGTGCCAGCGTCGGACAGGGCGGTGAAAAACTGTTTTTT.

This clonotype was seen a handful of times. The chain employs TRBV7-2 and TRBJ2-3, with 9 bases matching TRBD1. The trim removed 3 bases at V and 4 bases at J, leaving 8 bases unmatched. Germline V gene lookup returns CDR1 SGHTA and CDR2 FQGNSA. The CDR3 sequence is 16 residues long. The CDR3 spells CASSLWGDRVADTQYF. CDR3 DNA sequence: TGTGCCAGCAGCTTGTGGGGGGACAGGGTTGCAGATACGCAGTATTTT.

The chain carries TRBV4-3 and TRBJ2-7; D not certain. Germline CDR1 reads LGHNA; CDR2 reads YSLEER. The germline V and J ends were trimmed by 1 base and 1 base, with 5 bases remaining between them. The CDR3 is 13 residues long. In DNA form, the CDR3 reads TGCGCCAGCAGCCAAGCACGGTCCTACGAGCAGTACTTC. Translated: CASSQARSYEQYF.

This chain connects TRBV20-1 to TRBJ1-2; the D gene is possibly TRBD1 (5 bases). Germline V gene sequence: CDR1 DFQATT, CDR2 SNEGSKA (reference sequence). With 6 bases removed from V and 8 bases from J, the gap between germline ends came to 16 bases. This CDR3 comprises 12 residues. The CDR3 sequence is CSAGDPQRGYTF. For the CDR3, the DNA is TGCAGTGCCGGGGACCCACAAAGGGGCTACACCTTC.

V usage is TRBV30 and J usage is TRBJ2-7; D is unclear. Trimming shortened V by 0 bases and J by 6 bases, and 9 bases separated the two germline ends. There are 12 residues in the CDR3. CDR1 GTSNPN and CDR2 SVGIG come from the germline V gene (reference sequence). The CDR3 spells CAWSVAGPEQYF. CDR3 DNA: TGTGCCTGGAGTGTAGCAGGACCCGAGCAGTACTTC.

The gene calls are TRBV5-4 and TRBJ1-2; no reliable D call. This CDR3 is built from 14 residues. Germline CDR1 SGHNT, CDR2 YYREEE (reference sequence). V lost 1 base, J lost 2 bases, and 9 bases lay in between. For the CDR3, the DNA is TGTGCCAGCAGCTTGAGGCTCTCAAACTATGGCTACACCTTC. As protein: CASSLRLSNYGYTF.

The CDR3 nucleotides read TGCGCCAGCAGCTTGGACAGGACGTCTGGGGCCAACGTCCTGACTTTC. As protein: CASSLDRTSGANVLTF. The rearrangement links TRBV5-1 to TRBJ2-6; tentative D call: TRBD1 (5 bases). CDR1 is SGHRS, CDR2 YFSETQ, per germline. This CDR3 spans 16 amino acids. Trimming pared 0 bases from V and 1 base from J, leaving 8 bases between. Complete variable domain (other parts from reference TRBV5-1 and TRBJ2-6): KAGVTQTPRYLIKTRGQQVTLSCSPISGHRSVSWYQQTPGQGLQFLFEYFSETQRNKGNFPGRFSGRQFSNSRSEMNVSTLELGDSALYLCASSLDRTSGANVLTFGAGSRLTVL.

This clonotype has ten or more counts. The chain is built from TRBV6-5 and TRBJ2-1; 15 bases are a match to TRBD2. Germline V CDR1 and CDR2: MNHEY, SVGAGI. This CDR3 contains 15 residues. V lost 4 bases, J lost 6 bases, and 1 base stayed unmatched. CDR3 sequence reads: CASSWTSGGANEQFF. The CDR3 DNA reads TGTGCCAGCAGTTGGACTAGCGGGGGGGCCAATGAGCAGTTCTTC.

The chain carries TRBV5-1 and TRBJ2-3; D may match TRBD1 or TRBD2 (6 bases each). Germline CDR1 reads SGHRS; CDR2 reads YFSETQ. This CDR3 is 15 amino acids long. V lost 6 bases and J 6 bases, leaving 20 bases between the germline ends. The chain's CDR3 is CASIPGAGGSDTQYF. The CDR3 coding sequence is TGCGCCAGCATCCCTGGTGCCGGGGGCTCGGATACGCAGTATTTT.

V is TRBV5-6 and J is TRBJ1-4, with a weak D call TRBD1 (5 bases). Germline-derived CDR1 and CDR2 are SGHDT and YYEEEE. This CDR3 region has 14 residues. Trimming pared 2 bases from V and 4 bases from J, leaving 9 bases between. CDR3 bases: TGTGCCAGCAGCTTCCAGGGAGTTAATGAAAAACTGTTTTTT. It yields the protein CASSFQGVNEKLFF.

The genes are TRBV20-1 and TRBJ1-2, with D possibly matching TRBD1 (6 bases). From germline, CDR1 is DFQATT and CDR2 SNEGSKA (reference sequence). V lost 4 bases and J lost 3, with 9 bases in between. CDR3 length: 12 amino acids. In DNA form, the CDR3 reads TGCAGTGCTACGGGACAAGACTATGGCTACACCTTC. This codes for CSATGQDYGYTF.

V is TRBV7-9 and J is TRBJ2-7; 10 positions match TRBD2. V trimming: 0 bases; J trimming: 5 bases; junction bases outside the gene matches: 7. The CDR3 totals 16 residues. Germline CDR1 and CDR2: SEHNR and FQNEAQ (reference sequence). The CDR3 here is CASSLALLAGVDEQYF. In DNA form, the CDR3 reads TGTGCCAGCAGCTTAGCGTTGCTAGCGGGAGTGGACGAGCAGTACTTC.

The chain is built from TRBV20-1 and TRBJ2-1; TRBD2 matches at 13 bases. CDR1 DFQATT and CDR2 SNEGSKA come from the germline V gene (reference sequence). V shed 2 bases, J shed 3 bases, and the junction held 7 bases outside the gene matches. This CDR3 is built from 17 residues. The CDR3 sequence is CSARPRGLAGYYNEQFF. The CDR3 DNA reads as TGCAGTGCTAGACCCCGGGGACTAGCGGGATACTACAATGAGCAGTTCTTC.

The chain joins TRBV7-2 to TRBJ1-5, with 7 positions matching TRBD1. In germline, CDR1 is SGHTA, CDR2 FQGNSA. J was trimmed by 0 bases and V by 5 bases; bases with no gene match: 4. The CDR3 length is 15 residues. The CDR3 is CASSVQGFSNQPQHF. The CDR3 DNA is TGTGCCAGCAGCGTACAGGGGTTTAGCAATCAGCCCCAGCATTTT.

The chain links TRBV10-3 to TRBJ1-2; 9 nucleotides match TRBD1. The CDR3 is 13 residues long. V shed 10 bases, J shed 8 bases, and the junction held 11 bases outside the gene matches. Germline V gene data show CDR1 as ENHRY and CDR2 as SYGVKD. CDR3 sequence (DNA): TGTGCCACCGAGGAACAGGGGGCGAGCGGCTACACCTTC. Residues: CATEEQGASGYTF.